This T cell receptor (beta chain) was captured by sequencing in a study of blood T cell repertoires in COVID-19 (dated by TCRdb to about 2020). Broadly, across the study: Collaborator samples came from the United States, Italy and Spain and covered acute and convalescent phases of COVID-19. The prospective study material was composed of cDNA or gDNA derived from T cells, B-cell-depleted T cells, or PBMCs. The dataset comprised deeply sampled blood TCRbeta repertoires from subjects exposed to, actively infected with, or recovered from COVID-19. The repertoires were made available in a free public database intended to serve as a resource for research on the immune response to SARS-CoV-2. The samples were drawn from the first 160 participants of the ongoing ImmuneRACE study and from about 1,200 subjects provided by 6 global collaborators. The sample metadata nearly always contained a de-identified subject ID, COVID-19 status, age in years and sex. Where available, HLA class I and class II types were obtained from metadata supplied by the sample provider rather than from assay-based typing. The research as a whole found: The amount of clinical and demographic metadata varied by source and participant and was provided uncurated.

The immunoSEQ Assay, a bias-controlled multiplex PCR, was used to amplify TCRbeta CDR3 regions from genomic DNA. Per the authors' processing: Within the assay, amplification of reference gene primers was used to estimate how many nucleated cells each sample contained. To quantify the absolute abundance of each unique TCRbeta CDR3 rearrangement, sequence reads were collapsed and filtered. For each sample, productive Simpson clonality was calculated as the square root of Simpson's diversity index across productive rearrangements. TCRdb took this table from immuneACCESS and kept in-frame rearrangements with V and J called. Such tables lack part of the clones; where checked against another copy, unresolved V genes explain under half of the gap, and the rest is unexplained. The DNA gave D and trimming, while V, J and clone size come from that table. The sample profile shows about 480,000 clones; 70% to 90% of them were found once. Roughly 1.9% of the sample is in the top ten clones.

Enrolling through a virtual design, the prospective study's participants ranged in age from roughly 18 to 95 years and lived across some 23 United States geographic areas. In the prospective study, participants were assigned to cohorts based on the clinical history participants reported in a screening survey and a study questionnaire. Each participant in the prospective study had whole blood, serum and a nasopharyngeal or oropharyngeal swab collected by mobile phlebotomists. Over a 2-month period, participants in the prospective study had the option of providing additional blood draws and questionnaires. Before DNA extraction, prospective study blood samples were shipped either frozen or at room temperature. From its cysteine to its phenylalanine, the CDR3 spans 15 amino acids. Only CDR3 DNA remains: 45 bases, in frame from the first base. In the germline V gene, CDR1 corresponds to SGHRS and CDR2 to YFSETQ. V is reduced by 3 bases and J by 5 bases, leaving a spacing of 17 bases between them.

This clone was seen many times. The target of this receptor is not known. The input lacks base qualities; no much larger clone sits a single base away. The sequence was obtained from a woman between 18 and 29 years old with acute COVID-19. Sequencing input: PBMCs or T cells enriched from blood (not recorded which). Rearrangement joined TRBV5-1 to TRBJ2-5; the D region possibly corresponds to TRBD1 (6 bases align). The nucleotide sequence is TGCGCCAGCAGCTCACGTCAGGGGAATCTGGAGACCCAGTACTTC. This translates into CASSSRQGNLETQYF.